The 9 T cell receptor beta chains below were found in one sample sequenced in a study of T cells in Graves' hyperthyroidism and ophthalmopathy. Template material for amplifying TCR beta CDR3 regions consisted of RNA transcripts. The TCR CDR3 was amplified in a first-round RT-PCR using the HTBI primer set. TCRdb used MiXCR to reprocess the multiplex PCR reads, holding one entry per CDR3 protein. The sample includes a few hundred thousand distinct CDR3 sequences, approximately 15% of them seen just once. The sequenced sample was blood. The origin of the receptors is a woman in her 30s with Graves' hyperthyroidism.

Ten or more counts support this clonotype. The gene calls are TRBV10-3 and TRBJ2-7; weak D call: TRBD2 (5 bases). Trimming left V 4 bases short and J 3 bases short, with 13 bases between. The CDR3 contains 14 residues. Per the germline V gene, CDR1 is ENHRY and CDR2 is SYGVKD. Here the CDR3 DNA reads TGTGCCATCAGTGGAGCGGCTTTTGGCTACGAGCAGTACTTC. Its translation is CAISGAAFGYEQYF.

To note about this clonotype: A much larger clone differs from this one at a single base, so this may be a read error. The rearrangement links TRBV27 to TRBJ2-3, with TRBD2 matching 7 bases. CDR1 and CDR2 (germline): MNHEY, SMNVEV (reference sequence). The CDR3 sequence is 15 residues long. The ends lost 5 bases at V and 1 base at J; junction bases unmatched: 6. For the CDR3, the DNA is TGTGCCAGCAGTACAATAGCGGGCCGCACAGATACGCAGTATTTT. This codes for CASSTIAGRTDTQYF.

V is TRBV3-1 and J is TRBJ2-1, with TRBD2 as a possible D gene (6 bases). The CDR3 has 13 amino acids. Germline CDR1 LGHDT, CDR2 YNNKEL (reference sequence). V lost 10 bases to trimming and J lost 4 bases, with 14 bases between them. The CDR3 DNA sequence: TGTGCCATCAGAAAGGGGACTTACAATGAGCAGTTCTTC. Residues: CAIRKGTYNEQFF.

This clonotype was counted many times. The chain links TRBV20-1 to TRBJ2-7; a possible D gene is TRBD2 (5 bases). The ends were cut back, 1 base at V and 3 bases at J, with 13 bases in the middle. In germline, CDR1 is DFQATT, CDR2 SNEGSKA (reference sequence). The CDR3 has 14 residues. The CDR3 region has the DNA TGCAGTGCTAGAGGGTTGGACTCCTACTACGAGCAGTACTTC. Translating it yields CSARGLDSYYEQYF.

In this sample, this clonotype turned up a few times. J is TRBJ2-3 and V is TRBV4-1; D remains ambiguous. The CDR3 consists of 15 residues. V lost 0 bases, J lost 4 bases, and 11 bases lay in between. CDR1 and CDR2 from the germline V gene are MGHRA and YSYEKL. The DNA for the CDR3 is TGCGCCAGCAGCCAAGATCCAACGGGCCCAGATACGCAGTATTTT. Its translation: CASSQDPTGPDTQYF.

This clonotype was counted between two and nine times. The chain carries TRBV5-1 and TRBJ2-3; 9 nucleotides agree with TRBD2. Germline trimming cut 2 bases from V and 3 bases from J; bases unmatched to any gene: 10. Germline-derived CDR1 and CDR2 are SGHRS and YFSETQ. This CDR3 has 17 residues. CDR3 loop: CASSFWAGGPGTDTQYF. CDR3 DNA: TGCGCCAGCAGCTTTTGGGCGGGAGGGCCGGGTACAGATACGCAGTATTTT. Supplemented by reference TRBV5-1 and TRBJ2-3, the full variable domain reads KAGVTQTPRYLIKTRGQQVTLSCSPISGHRSVSWYQQTPGQGLQFLFEYFSETQRNKGNFPGRFSGRQFSNSRSEMNVSTLELGDSALYLCASSFWAGGPGTDTQYFGPGTRLTVL.

With respect to this clonotype: With a much larger clone just one base away, this may be a read error. The chain recombines TRBV6-2 or TRBV6-3 with TRBJ2-1; 7 bases are a match to TRBD1. With V trimmed by 2 bases and J by 12 bases, 10 bases remained unmatched. Germline V gives CDR1 MNHEY, CDR2 SVGEGT. The CDR3 is made up of 14 amino acids. DNA for the CDR3: TGTGCCAGCAGTTACACGGGACAGATCCATGGGCAGTTCTTC. It is translated as CASSYTGQIHGQFF.

There are a few counts of this clonotype. The chain joins TRBV20-1 to TRBJ1-4; 9 nucleotides agree with TRBD1. V shed 6 bases and J 4 bases; nucleotides not matched to a gene: 3. CDR3 length: 13 amino acids. Germline assignment: CDR1 DFQATT and CDR2 SNEGSKA (reference sequence). The CDR3 DNA is TGCAGTGCCTCGGACAGGGGTAATGAAAAACTGTTTTTT. Translation: CSASDRGNEKLFF.

This clonotype was observed at least ten times. The chain couples TRBV20-1 to TRBJ2-7; D unclear. CDR1 DFQATT and CDR2 SNEGSKA come from the germline V gene (reference sequence). The V gene lost 4 bases and the J gene lost 7 bases, with 20 bases spanning the gap. The CDR3 extends over 14 amino acids. The CDR3 nucleotides read TGCAGTGCTACTCGGGCAGGAGTGCTCCTGGAGCAGTACTTC. Its protein product is CSATRAGVLLEQYF.